Listed here is a single T cell receptor beta chain. No antigen is known for it. The Oncomine TCR Beta short-read assay was what sequenced the DNA obtained from cultured CD4+ T cells. Genomic DNA was isolated from CD4+ T cells that had been cultured. TCRdb independently ran MiXCR on the PCR reads; one entry per CDR3 protein. The sample shows about 18,000 distinct CDR3 sequences, roughly 44% of them seen only once. The sample belongs to a study of vaccination and CD4 T cells after COVID-19. Time point indicated: late sampling 161 to 241 days after vaccination in a few convalescent patients. Treatment in this sample: roughly ten-day PBMC culture with coronavirus spike peptide pools or control peptides (ViraFEST assay). The J segment lost 0 bases and the V segment lost 4 bases, leaving 6 bases of the junction unmatched. Germline lookup yields CDR1 SGHKS and CDR2 YYEKEE (reference sequence). The CDR3 loop spans 15 amino acids.

This chain links TRBV5-5 with TRBJ2-5; 7 positions agree with TRBD2. The sequencing here drew on CD4+ T cells from blood, cultured in vitro, taken about 7 months after SARS-CoV-2 vaccination. This receptor was obtained from a human donor who had recovered from COVID-19. This CDR3 reads CASSPSGVYQETQYF. CDR3 nucleotide sequence: TGTGCCAGCAGCCCTAGCGGAGTGTACCAAGAGACCCAGTACTTC.